This T cell receptor beta chain emerged from a study of blood T cell repertoires in COVID-19 (dated by TCRdb to the early 2020s). For context, the study as a whole: Samples covering the acute and convalescent phases of COVID-19 were provided by collaborators in the United States, Italy and Spain. The samples were drawn from the first 160 participants of the ongoing ImmuneRACE study and from roughly 1,300 subjects provided by 6 global collaborators. The dataset comprised deeply sampled blood TCRbeta repertoires from subjects exposed to, actively infected with, or recovered from COVID-19. The prospective study material was composed of cDNA or gDNA derived from T cells, B-cell-depleted T cells, or PBMCs. Sample metadata almost always included a de-identified subject ID, COVID-19 status, age in years and sex. Where available, HLA class I and class II types were taken from metadata supplied by the sample provider and were not determined by assay-based typing. A freely available public database, intended as a resource for researchers studying the immune response to SARS-CoV-2, is where the repertoires were released. What the authors observed across the whole study: The amount of clinical and demographic metadata varied by source and participant and was provided uncurated.

The table lists this clone with a count of one. This clone's antigen is unknown. Base-call qualities are not available, and no considerably larger clone is one nucleotide away. The immunoSEQ Assay, a bias-controlled multiplex PCR, was used to amplify TCRbeta CDR3 regions from genomic DNA. In the authors' own workflow: The number of nucleated cells in each sample was estimated from the amplification of reference gene primers within the assay. To quantify the absolute abundance of each unique TCRbeta CDR3 rearrangement, sequence reads were collapsed and filtered. For each sample, productive Simpson clonality was calculated by taking the square root of Simpson's diversity index across productive rearrangements. TCRdb's version of the immuneACCESS table is confined to in-frame rearrangements and falls short of the full clone set. An unresolved V gene accounts for under half of the shortfall where checked; the remainder is of unknown origin. Clonal size and the V and J genes are those of that table, whereas D and trimming came from the DNA. The sample data list 100,000 to 150,000 clones, and approximately 90% of these were observed just once. The ten largest clones take up 2% to 2.5% of the sample.

Collaborating institutions collected whole blood in K2EDTA tubes following their own protocols. For TCRbeta analysis, collaborators shipped samples as frozen whole blood, isolated PBMCs, or DNA extracted from either of those sample types. Source material: peripheral blood. This TCR derives from a man between 65 and 85 years old with active COVID-19.

The DNA sequence is TGTGCCAGCAGCTTTTACCGGGACAGTGGAGGCTACACCTTC. It is translated as CASSFYRDSGGYTF. The chain is assembled from TRBV7-2 and TRBJ1-2; TRBD1 fits 7 bases in the junction. Counted from cysteine to phenylalanine, this CDR3 has 14 amino acids. Of the read, only the CDR3 DNA is kept; its 42 bases are in frame from base 1. The germline V gene gives CDR1 as SGHTA and CDR2 as FQGNSA. Relative to germline, V is missing 3 bases and J is missing 8 bases, with 9 bases of the junction outside any gene match.